A selection of T cell receptor beta chains follows, all from one sample in a study of T cell responses to AZD1222 COVID-19 vaccine. Produced via immunoSEQ multiplex PCR; TCRdb's table is partial and in-frame only. Here the sample spans hundreds of thousands of clones, 85% to 95% being singletons. Sample: peripheral blood, taken on day 0 of MenACWY control vaccination. These receptors came from an adult in good health. Each CDR3 is given with its conserved first and last residue. Only part of the rows carry a size: once, few, many, or a class if the clone is expanded.

J	V	size	CDR3
TRBJ2-1	TRBV19	NA	CASSIDVSDSYNEQFF
TRBJ1-2	TRBV5-4	NA	CASSLGDRALRYTF
TRBJ1-5	TRBV30	once	CAWSTSSGPQHF
TRBJ2-7	TRBV5-1	NA	CASSSKGHRGYEQYF
TRBJ1-2	TRBV28	once	CASSLPRRAYGYTF
TRBJ2-2	TRBV2	NA	CASSPDRGTGELFF
TRBJ1-1	TRBV7-2	NA	CASSSHTGGVTEAFF
TRBJ2-7	TRBV29-1	NA	CSVQQGLSYEQYF
TRBJ1-5	TRBV12-3/TRBV12-4	NA	CASSPTPRPQHF
TRBJ2-7	TRBV4-3	once	CASSQSLAWTLDYEQYF
TRBJ1-6	TRBV27	NA	CASSGQGGRNSPLHF
TRBJ2-2	TRBV7-9	once	CASSSNREQLTGELFF
TRBJ2-1	TRBV7-3	once	CASSRGPGPYNEQFF
TRBJ1-2	TRBV11-2	NA	CASSLGGGYGYTF
TRBJ1-5	TRBV3-1/TRBV3-2	NA	CASSSRPDPQPQHF
TRBJ1-1	TRBV19	NA	CASSTLAAGRARNTEAFF
TRBJ1-1	TRBV30	NA	CAWSTTGGEAFF
TRBJ1-2	TRBV5-1	NA	CASSLGTEVIGYGYTF
TRBJ1-2	TRBV2	once	CASSPSLQGGGYTF
TRBJ1-2	TRBV10-3	NA	CAISGDRGEQYGYTF
TRBJ1-1	TRBV18	NA	CASSPTLQGAGTEAFF
TRBJ1-2	TRBV6-6	NA	CASSYSREGHGYTF
TRBJ1-1	TRBV7-9	NA	CASSLAGRLNTEAFF
TRBJ2-4	TRBV5-6	NA	CASSRLTSGFSIQYF
TRBJ1-2	TRBV5-1	NA	CASSSRGGDYGYTF
TRBJ1-2	TRBV19	NA	CASSAASYGYTF
TRBJ1-2	TRBV18	NA	CASSPQQADNYGYTF
TRBJ2-1	TRBV4-3	NA	CASSQTDRTSHEQFF
TRBJ2-1	TRBV4-2	NA	CASSSVTGQKSSYNEQFF
TRBJ1-2	TRBV6-5	NA	CASSSTGLGYTF
TRBJ2-2	TRBV6-5	NA	CASALYTGELFF